These 8 T cell receptor beta chains came from one sample sequenced in a study of blood T cell repertoires in COVID-19. Assay used: immunoSEQ multiplex PCR; TCRdb lists only in-frame clones, some missing. The table shows some 230,000 clones, with almost 85% occurring only once. The sequenced sample was PBMCs or T cells enriched from blood (not recorded which). The receptors were gathered from a man aged 40-50 years who had recovered from COVID-19.

The chain employs TRBV3-1 (or the pseudogene TRBV3-2) and TRBJ2-7; TRBD2 agrees at 9 bases. There are 16 residues in the CDR3. Germline lookup yields CDR1 LGHDT and CDR2 YNNKEL (reference sequence). J gave up 5 bases and V 4 bases, and 12 bases lay outside the gene matches. For the CDR3, the DNA is TGTGCCAGCAGCCGGCTAGGCGGGGGGGGTCCGAACGAGCAGTACTTC. Protein sequence: CASSRLGGGGPNEQYF.

V and J are TRBV5-4 and TRBJ2-7; 10 bases match TRBD2. The CDR3 is 15 amino acids. The V gene's germline CDR1 is SGHNT and CDR2 YYREEE (reference sequence). After removal of 0 bases from V and 3 bases from J, the junction contained 3 bases not matched to a gene. Written as DNA, the CDR3 is TGTGCCAGCAGCTTGGCAGCGGGAGGGGACTACGAGCAGTACTTC. This encodes CASSLAAGGDYEQYF. Full variable domain (rest looked up from reference TRBV5-4 and TRBJ2-7): ETGVTQSPTHLIKTRGQQVTLRCSSQSGHNTVSWYQQALGQGPQFIFQYYREEENGRGNFPPRFSGLQFPNYSSELNVNALELDDSALYLCASSLAAGGDYEQYFGPGTRLTVT.

The chain is built from TRBV20-1 and TRBJ2-2; D is ambiguous. CDR3 length: 11 amino acids. V was pared by 7 bases and J by 8 bases, with 11 bases between. CDR1 is DFQATT, CDR2 SNEGSKA, per germline (reference sequence). The CDR3 DNA is TGCAGTGGGAGTCAACAAGGGGAGCTGTTTTTT. Translating gives CSGSQQGELFF.

The V and J genes are TRBV28 and TRBJ1-5; a possible D gene is TRBD1 (6 bases). CDR3 length: 14 residues. Germline V gives CDR1 MDHEN, CDR2 SYDVKM. V was shortened by 4 bases and J by 9 bases, with 16 bases between the two germline ends. CDR3 sequence: CASSSGGRGMPQHF. DNA for the CDR3: TGTGCCAGCAGTTCGGGCGGCAGGGGCATGCCCCAGCATTTT.

The chain recombines TRBV6-5 with TRBJ2-7, with TRBD2 matching 7 bases. The CDR3 covers 15 residues. The J segment lost 2 bases and the V segment lost 7 bases, leaving 11 bases of the junction unmatched. Germline lookup yields CDR1 MNHEY and CDR2 SVGAGI. This CDR3 is CASNLLGEGPYEQYF. In DNA, the CDR3 is TGTGCCAGCAATCTTTTGGGGGAGGGCCCCTACGAGCAGTACTTC.

This clone was found once. As DNA, the CDR3 is TGTGCCAGCAGCTTATCTCGCGGGGCTAAGGGGGAGCTGTTTTTT. It codes for CASSLSRGAKGELFF. The chain links TRBV7-7 to TRBJ2-2; D may be TRBD2 (6 bases). This CDR3 region has 15 residues. The ends were cut back, 2 bases at V and 8 bases at J, with 15 bases in the middle. Looked up from germline, CDR1 is SSHAT and CDR2 is FNYEAQ (reference sequence).

The V call is TRBV7-2, the J call TRBJ2-1, with TRBD2 matching over 8 bases. There are 17 residues in the CDR3. Germline lookup yields CDR1 SGHTA and CDR2 FQGNSA. J lost 4 bases, V lost 5 bases, and 13 bases had no gene match. CDR3 nucleotides: TGTGCCAGCAGCGGGGGGTCAGCGGGGGCTTTTTACAATGAGCAGTTCTTC. This sequence encodes CASSGGSAGAFYNEQFF.

The V and J genes are TRBV6-1 and TRBJ2-1; possible D gene TRBD2, 6 bases. In germline, CDR1 is MNHNS, CDR2 SASEGT. V gave up 8 bases and J gave up 1 base, with 12 bases separating them. The CDR3 is 14 residues long. CDR3 amino acids: CASGGTSSYNEQFF. In DNA form, the CDR3 reads TGTGCCAGCGGCGGGACTTCTTCCTACAATGAGCAGTTCTTC.